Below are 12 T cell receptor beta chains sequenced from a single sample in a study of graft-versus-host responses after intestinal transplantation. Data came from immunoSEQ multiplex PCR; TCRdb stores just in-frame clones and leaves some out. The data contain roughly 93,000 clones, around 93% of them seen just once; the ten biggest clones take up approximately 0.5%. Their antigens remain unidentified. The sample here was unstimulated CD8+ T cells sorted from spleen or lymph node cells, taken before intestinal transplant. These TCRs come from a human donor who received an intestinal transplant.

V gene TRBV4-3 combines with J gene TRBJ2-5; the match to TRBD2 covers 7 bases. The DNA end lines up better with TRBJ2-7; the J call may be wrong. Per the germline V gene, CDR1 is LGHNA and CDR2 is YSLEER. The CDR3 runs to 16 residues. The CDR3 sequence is CASSGGPGGPSYEQYF. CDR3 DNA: TGCGCCAGCAGCGGTGGGCCGGGGGGACCCTCCTACGAGCAGTACTTC.

Here the CDR3 DNA reads TGTGCCAGAGACAGGGGACCGGGACTAGCGGGGGGCTACGAGCAGTACTTC. This codes for CARDRGPGLAGGYEQYF. This rearrangement joins TRBV2 to TRBJ2-7; 15 bases match TRBD2. There are 17 residues in the CDR3. V gave up 9 bases and J gave up 3 bases; unmatched junction bases: 12. Per germline, CDR1 SNHLY and CDR2 FYNNEI.

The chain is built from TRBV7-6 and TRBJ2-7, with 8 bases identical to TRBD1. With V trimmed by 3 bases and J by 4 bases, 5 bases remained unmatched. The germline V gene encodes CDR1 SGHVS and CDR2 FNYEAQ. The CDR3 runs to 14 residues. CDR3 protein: CASSFLDRGYEQYF. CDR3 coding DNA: TGTGCCAGCAGCTTTTTAGACAGGGGATACGAGCAGTACTTC.

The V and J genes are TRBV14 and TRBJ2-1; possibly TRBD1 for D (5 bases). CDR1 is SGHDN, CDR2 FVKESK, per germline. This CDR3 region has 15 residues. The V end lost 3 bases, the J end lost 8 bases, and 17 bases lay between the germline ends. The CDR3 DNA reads TGTGCCAGCAGCCATTCAGGGTGGGTGGTCGATGAGCAGTTCTTC. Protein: CASSHSGWVVDEQFF. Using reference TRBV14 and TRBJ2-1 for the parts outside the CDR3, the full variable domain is EAGVTQFPSHSVIEKGQTVTLRCDPISGHDNLYWYRRVMGKEIKFLLHFVKESKQDESGMPNNRFLAERTGGTYSTLKVQPAELEDSGVYFCASSHSGWVVDEQFFGPGTRLTVL.

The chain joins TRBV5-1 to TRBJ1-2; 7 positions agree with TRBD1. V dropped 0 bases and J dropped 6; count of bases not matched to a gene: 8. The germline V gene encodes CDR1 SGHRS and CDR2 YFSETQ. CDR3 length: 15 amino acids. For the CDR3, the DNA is TGCGCCAGCAGCTTGGGGCTGGGGACAGCAGATGGCTACACCTTC. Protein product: CASSLGLGTADGYTF.

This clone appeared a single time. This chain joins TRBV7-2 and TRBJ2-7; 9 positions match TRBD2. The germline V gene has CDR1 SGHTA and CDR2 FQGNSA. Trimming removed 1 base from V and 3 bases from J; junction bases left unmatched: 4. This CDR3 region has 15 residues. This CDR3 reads CASSLGVAGVYEQYF. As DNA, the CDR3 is TGTGCCAGCAGCTTAGGAGTAGCGGGGGTCTACGAGCAGTACTTC.

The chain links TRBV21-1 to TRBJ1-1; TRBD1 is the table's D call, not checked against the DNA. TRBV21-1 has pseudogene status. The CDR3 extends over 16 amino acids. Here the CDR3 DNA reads TGTGCCAGCAGCAAACCCCGCGACAGGCCGAACACTGAAGCTTTCTTT. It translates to CASSKPRDRPNTEAFF.

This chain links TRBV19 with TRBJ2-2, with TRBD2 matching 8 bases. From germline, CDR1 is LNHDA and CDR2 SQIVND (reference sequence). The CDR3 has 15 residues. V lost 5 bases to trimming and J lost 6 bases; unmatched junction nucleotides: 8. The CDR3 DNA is TGTGCCAGTAGTTTCGGGGGGGCGTCGGCCGGGGAGCTGTTTTTT. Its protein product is CASSFGGASAGELFF.

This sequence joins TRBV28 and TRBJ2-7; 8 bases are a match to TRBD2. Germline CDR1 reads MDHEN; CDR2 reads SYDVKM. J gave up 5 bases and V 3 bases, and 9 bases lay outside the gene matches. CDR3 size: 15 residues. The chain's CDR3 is CASSLGAGGVHEQYF. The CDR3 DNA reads TGTGCCAGCAGTTTGGGGGCGGGAGGAGTCCACGAGCAGTACTTC.

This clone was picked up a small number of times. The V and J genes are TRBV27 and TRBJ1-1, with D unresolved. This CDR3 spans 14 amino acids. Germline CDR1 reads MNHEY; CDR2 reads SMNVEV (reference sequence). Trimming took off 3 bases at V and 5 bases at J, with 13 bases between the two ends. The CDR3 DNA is TGTGCCAGCAGTTTGGCGGTATCGGGGACTGAAGCTTTCTTT. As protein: CASSLAVSGTEAFF.

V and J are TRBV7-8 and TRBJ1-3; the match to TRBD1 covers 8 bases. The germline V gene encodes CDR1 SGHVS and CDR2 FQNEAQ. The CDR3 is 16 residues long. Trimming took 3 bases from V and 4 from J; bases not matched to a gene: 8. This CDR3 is CASSFKTGEVGNTIYF. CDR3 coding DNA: TGTGCCAGCAGCTTCAAGACAGGGGAGGTCGGAAACACCATATATTTT.

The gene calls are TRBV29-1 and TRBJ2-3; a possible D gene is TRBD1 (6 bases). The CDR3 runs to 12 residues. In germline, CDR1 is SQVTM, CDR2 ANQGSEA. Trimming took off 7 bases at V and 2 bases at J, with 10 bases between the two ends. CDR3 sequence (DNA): TGCAGCGCCCAGGGGACCACAGATACGCAGTATTTT. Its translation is CSAQGTTDTQYF.